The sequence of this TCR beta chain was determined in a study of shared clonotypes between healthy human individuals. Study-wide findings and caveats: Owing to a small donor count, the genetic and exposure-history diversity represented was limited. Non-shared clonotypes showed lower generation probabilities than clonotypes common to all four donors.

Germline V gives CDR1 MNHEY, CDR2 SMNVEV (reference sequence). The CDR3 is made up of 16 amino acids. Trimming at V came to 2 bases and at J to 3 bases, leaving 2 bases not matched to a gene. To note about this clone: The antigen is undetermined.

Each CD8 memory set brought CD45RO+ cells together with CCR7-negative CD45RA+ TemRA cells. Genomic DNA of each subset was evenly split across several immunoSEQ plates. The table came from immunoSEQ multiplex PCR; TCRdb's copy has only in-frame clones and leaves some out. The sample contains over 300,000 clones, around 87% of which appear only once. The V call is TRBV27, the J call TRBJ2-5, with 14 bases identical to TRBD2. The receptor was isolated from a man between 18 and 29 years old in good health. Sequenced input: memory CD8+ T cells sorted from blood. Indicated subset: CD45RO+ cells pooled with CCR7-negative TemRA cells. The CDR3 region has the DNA TGTGCCAGCAGTTTAGGGACTAGCGGGAGTAAAGAGACCCAGTACTTC. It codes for CASSLGTSGSKETQYF.